This T cell receptor beta chain comes out of a study of shared clonotypes between healthy human individuals. Study outcomes and limitations: Naive subsets generally exceeded memory subsets in estimated richness. Sampling covered blood only; tissue repertoires likely differ.

The CDR3 loop spans 13 amino acids. Per the germline V gene, CDR1 is MNHEY and CDR2 is SMNVEV (reference sequence). The V and J ends lost 1 base and 6 bases respectively, with 9 bases between them. Every subset's genomic DNA went evenly onto several immunoSEQ plates. In the original analysis: Filtering was not the same, since immunoSEQ gave junction-only sequences without quality scores. Method: immunoSEQ multiplex PCR; TCRdb's copy keeps in-frame clones and lacks some. V, J and clone size reflect that table, while D and trimming were determined from the DNA. The table shows about 2.4 million clones, with approximately 94% occurring only once. Note on this clone: Its target is unknown. The sample has other DNA sequences that encode this CDR3 too.

The chain couples TRBV27 to TRBJ1-1; no reliable D call. The sequence was collected from a man between 18 and 35 years old in good health. Some clones in this sample may be carry-over from other donors' samples. The sample was naive CD4+ T cells from PBMCs. Stated subset: CD45RA+ positively selected. CDR3 DNA sequence: TGTGCCAGCAGTTTATTTGGAAGGGCTGAAGCTTTCTTT. Amino acids: CASSLFGRAEAFF.